This passage covers 5 T cell receptor beta chains from one sample sequenced in a study of T cells in Graves' hyperthyroidism and ophthalmopathy. Authors of the study amplified TCR beta CDR3 regions from RNA transcripts. Carried out on the TCR CDR3, a first-round RT-PCR used the HTBI primer set. MiXCR was run by TCRdb on the multiplex PCR reads, yielding one entry per CDR3 protein. The sample carries about 350,000 distinct CDR3 sequences, about a sixth recorded once. Material: blood. The receptors come from a woman in her 40s with Graves' ophthalmopathy.

In its sample, this clonotype was seen many times. The V gene is TRBV10-2, the J gene TRBJ1-5, with D unclear. CDR1 and CDR2 (germline): WSHSY, SAAADI. The CDR3 sequence is 15 residues long. V was clipped by 1 base and J by 2 bases, with 9 bases between them. The CDR3 region is CASSELAGRNQPQHF. The DNA of the CDR3 is TGCGCCAGCAGTGAGTTGGCGGGCCGCAATCAGCCCCAGCATTTT.

This clonotype was recorded at least ten times. The chain is built from TRBV6-1 and TRBJ1-1; tentatively, D is TRBD1 (5 bases). The V end was cut by 7 bases, the J end by 6 bases, with 18 bases between. The length of the CDR3 is 14 residues. Per the germline V gene, CDR1 is MNHNS and CDR2 is SASEGT. CDR3 in amino acids: CASKRRDSGAEAFF. In DNA form, the CDR3 reads TGTGCCAGCAAGCGCAGAGACAGTGGCGCTGAAGCTTTCTTT.

The chain couples TRBV28 to TRBJ1-1; D not resolved. The CDR3 covers 12 residues. Per germline, CDR1 MDHEN and CDR2 SYDVKM. V was pared by 6 bases and J by 6 bases, with 11 bases between. CDR3 loop: CASSLTLAEAFF. The CDR3 DNA sequence: TGTGCCAGCAGCCTGACTTTAGCTGAAGCTTTCTTT.

The chain combines TRBV27 with TRBJ1-2; D is uncertain. This CDR3 spans 14 amino acids. V dropped 0 bases and J dropped 4 bases, with 9 bases sitting between them. Germline values: CDR1 MNHEY, CDR2 SMNVEV (reference sequence). CDR3 DNA: TGTGCCAGCAGTTTATCGCCGGGAAGCTATGGCTACACCTTC. Translated, it gives CASSLSPGSYGYTF.

This clonotype was counted at least ten times. The V gene is TRBV28, the J gene TRBJ1-1, with TRBD1 matching 7 bases. V shed 10 bases and J 5 bases; nucleotides not matched to a gene: 7. Germline CDR1 reads MDHEN; CDR2 reads SYDVKM. The CDR3 contains 12 residues. For the CDR3, the DNA is TGTGCCACCTACAGGGGCCTTACTGAAGCTTTCTTT. This gives the protein CATYRGLTEAFF.